A single sample is the source of the 9 T cell receptor beta chains below, sequenced in a study of blood T cell repertoires in COVID-19. Only in-frame clones appear in the TCRdb table, and some are missing; sequencing was by immunoSEQ multiplex PCR. The sample lists more than 250,000 clones, around 86% occurring once. The sequenced sample consisted of PBMCs or T cells enriched from blood (not recorded which). The receptors stem from a woman under 30 who had recovered from COVID-19.

V usage is TRBV2 and J usage is TRBJ2-1; no reliable D call. V lost 3 bases to trimming and J lost 13 bases, with 19 bases between them. This CDR3 is built from 14 residues. Germline lookup yields CDR1 SNHLY and CDR2 FYNNEI. CDR3 sequence reads: CASSEEQRRVTQFF. The CDR3 DNA is TGTGCCAGCAGTGAGGAGCAACGTCGTGTCACACAGTTCTTC.

The chain carries TRBV28 and TRBJ1-3; D is unclear. Germline CDR1 MDHEN, CDR2 SYDVKM. V lost 1 base to trimming and J lost 0 bases, with 10 bases between them. This CDR3 has 16 amino acids. CDR3: CASSLSVGVSGNTIYF. CDR3 bases: TGTGCCAGCAGTTTATCGGTCGGGGTCTCTGGAAACACCATATATTTT.

CDR3 sequence (DNA): TGTGCCAGTAGTCCACAGCTCGGCCCGATAGGGGTAGCCAAAAACATTCAGTACTTC. This translates into CASSPQLGPIGVAKNIQYF. The chain recombines TRBV19 with TRBJ2-4; D is perhaps TRBD1 (5 bases). Trimming left V 5 bases short and J 0 bases short, with 23 bases between. The CDR3 consists of 19 residues. The germline V gene has CDR1 LNHDA and CDR2 SQIVND (reference sequence).

CDR3 nucleotides: TGTGCCAGCAGCGGACAGGGGACTAACACTGAAGCTTTCTTT. This sequence encodes CASSGQGTNTEAFF. The V and J genes are TRBV7-9 and TRBJ1-1, with 9 positions matching TRBD1. This CDR3 region has 14 residues. V lost 5 bases, J lost 2 bases, and 3 bases stayed unmatched. Germline CDR1 reads SEHNR; CDR2 reads FQNEAQ (reference sequence).

The chain joins TRBV30 to TRBJ1-4; the match to TRBD1 covers 7 bases. The CDR3 is 12 amino acids. V shed 5 bases and J 8 bases; nucleotides not matched to a gene: 5. The germline V gene encodes CDR1 GTSNPN and CDR2 SVGIG (reference sequence). In nucleotides, the CDR3 is TGTGCCTGGGACAGGGACCAGGAAAAACTGTTTTTT. Translated: CAWDRDQEKLFF.

The CDR3 nucleotides read TGTGCCAGCAGCCGAGGACAGGCGTTATATGGCTACACCTTC. This sequence encodes CASSRGQALYGYTF. The chain joins TRBV7-9 to TRBJ1-2, with 7 bases fitting TRBD1. Trimming cost V 5 bases and J 5 bases; bases outside gene matches: 8. The CDR3 runs to 14 residues. Germline V gene data show CDR1 as SEHNR and CDR2 as FQNEAQ (reference sequence).

This clone was counted a few times. The V call is TRBV19, the J call TRBJ1-1; no reliable D call. CDR3 size: 12 residues. Germline assignment: CDR1 LNHDA and CDR2 SQIVND (reference sequence). Trimming pared 3 bases from V and 1 base from J, leaving 3 bases between. CDR3 region: CASSIRNTEAFF. CDR3 nucleotide sequence: TGTGCCAGTAGTATCCGGAACACTGAAGCTTTCTTT.

This chain uses TRBV6-1 with TRBJ2-5; 12 bases map to TRBD2. Losses at the gene ends were 0 bases for V and 6 bases for J; bases not matched to a gene: 5. Germline-derived CDR1 and CDR2 are MNHNS and SASEGT. The CDR3 consists of 16 residues. CDR3 sequence: CASSEALAGGPKTQYF. The CDR3 region has the DNA TGTGCCAGCAGTGAAGCTCTAGCGGGAGGGCCTAAGACCCAGTACTTC.

The gene calls are TRBV13 and TRBJ2-1; 8 bases fit TRBD2. After removal of 5 bases from V and 3 bases from J, the junction contained 12 bases not matched to a gene. The CDR3 sequence is 17 residues long. Germline V lookup: CDR1 PRHDT, CDR2 FYEKMQ (reference sequence). The CDR3, as DNA: TGTGCCAGCAGCACACAAACTAGCGGACCCATCTACAATGAGCAGTTCTTC. It specifies CASSTQTSGPIYNEQFF.